In this sample, the clone carrying this T cell receptor beta chain turned up a few times. Each single cDNA molecule received a unique molecular identifier. One entry per CDR3 protein results from TCRdb running MiXCR on the 5' RACE reads. The sample lists 65,000 to 95,000 distinct CDR3 sequences, around 15% seen once, with 10% to 11% in the top ten. The germline V and J ends were trimmed by 3 bases and 9 bases, with 6 bases remaining between them. CDR3 length: 12 amino acids. This sample is part of a study of early T cells in non-severe SARS-CoV-2 infection. At the level of the study: Alpha and beta chains were unpaired, from unsorted whole-blood bulk RNA.

Sequencing was carried out using whole blood. This sequence originates from an adult who was a healthcare worker with PCR-confirmed SARS-CoV-2 infection or an uninfected control (not recorded which). The rearrangement uses TRBV12-3 or TRBV12-4 and TRBJ1-6; D unresolved. CDR3 region: CASSFPGSPLHF. The CDR3 region has the DNA TGTGCCAGCAGTTTTCCCGGTTCACCCCTCCACTTT.